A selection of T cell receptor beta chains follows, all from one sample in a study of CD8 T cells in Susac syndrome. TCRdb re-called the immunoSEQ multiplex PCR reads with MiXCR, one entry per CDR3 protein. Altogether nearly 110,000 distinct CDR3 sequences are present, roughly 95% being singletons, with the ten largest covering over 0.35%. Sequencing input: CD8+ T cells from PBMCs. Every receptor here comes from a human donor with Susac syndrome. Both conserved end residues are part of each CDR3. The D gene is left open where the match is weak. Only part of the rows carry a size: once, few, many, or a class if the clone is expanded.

CDR3: CASSQEPSGGRTDTQYF
DNA: TGCGCCAGCAGCCAAGAGCCTAGCGGGGGACGCACAGATACGCAGTATTTT
V: TRBV4-3
D: TRBD2
J: TRBJ2-3
size: NA

CDR3: CAIQTRGLNEQFF
DNA: TGTGCCATCCAGACCCGGGGCCTCAATGAGCAGTTCTTC
V: TRBV2
D: NA
J: TRBJ2-1
size: NA

CDR3: CASSPGKETQYF
DNA: TGTGCCAGCAGCCCTGGGAAAGAGACCCAGTACTTC
V: TRBV13
D: NA
J: TRBJ2-5
size: few

CDR3: CSARGQGNVNSPLHF
DNA: TGCAGTGCTAGAGGACAGGGGAATGTTAATTCACCCCTCCACTTT
V: TRBV20-1
D: TRBD1
J: TRBJ1-6
size: few

CDR3: CASSLLQRGGTDTQYF
DNA: TGTGCCAGCAGCCTCCTTCAGCGGGGGGGCACAGATACGCAGTATTTT
V: TRBV7-6
D: TRBD2
J: TRBJ2-3
size: once

CDR3: CASTLTVGGSYNEQFF
DNA: TGTGCCAGCACCTTAACGGTGGGGGGCTCCTACAATGAGCAGTTCTTC
V: TRBV7-3
D: NA
J: TRBJ2-1
size: NA

CDR3: CASTGRGGDQPQHF
DNA: TGTGCCAGCACTGGAAGGGGGGGGGATCAGCCCCAGCATTTT
V: TRBV6-5
D: NA
J: TRBJ1-5
size: once

CDR3: CASSGYANTGELFF
DNA: TGTGCCAGCAGTGGATATGCAAACACCGGGGAGCTGTTTTTT
V: TRBV6-4
D: NA
J: TRBJ2-2
size: few

CDR3: CASSFLWGRARSANEQYF
DNA: TGTGCCAGCAGCTTCCTCTGGGGACGGGCAAGATCAGCGAACGAGCAGTACTTC
V: TRBV7-8
D: NA
J: TRBJ2-7
size: NA

CDR3: CASSPGDRGGVDGYTF
DNA: TGTGCCAGCAGCCCCGGGGACAGGGGAGGCGTGGATGGCTACACCTTC
V: TRBV13
D: TRBD1
J: TRBJ1-2
size: NA

CDR3: CASSLGGGSGNEQFF
DNA: TGTGCCAGCAGCTTAGGGGGGGGTTCGGGCAATGAGCAGTTCTTC
V: TRBV7-9
D: TRBD2
J: TRBJ2-1
size: NA

CDR3: CASSTGVSYNEQFF
DNA: TGTGCCAGTAGTACGGGGGTCTCCTACAATGAGCAGTTCTTC
V: TRBV19
D: NA
J: TRBJ2-1
size: NA

CDR3: CASSFQRASYNSPLHF
DNA: TGTGCCAGCAGTTTTCAACGGGCGAGCTATAATTCACCCCTCCACTTT
V: TRBV27
D: NA
J: TRBJ1-6
size: NA

CDR3: CASSLGQGNGELFF
DNA: TGTGCCAGCAGTTTAGGACAGGGTAACGGGGAGCTGTTTTTT
V: TRBV28
D: TRBD1
J: TRBJ2-2
size: NA

CDR3: CATSRAGYEQYF
DNA: TGTGCCACCAGCAGAGCGGGCTACGAGCAGTACTTC
V: TRBV15
D: NA
J: TRBJ2-7
size: NA

CDR3: CASSHHGRQGSYEQYF
DNA: TGTGCCAGCAGCCATCATGGGAGACAGGGCTCCTACGAGCAGTACTTC
V: TRBV3-1
D: TRBD1
J: TRBJ2-7
size: once

CDR3: CASSLTGRGSYNEQFF
DNA: TGTGCCAGCAGCTTGACGGGCAGGGGATCCTACAATGAGCAGTTCTTC
V: TRBV7-9
D: NA
J: TRBJ2-1
size: NA

CDR3: CASSEPTSGGHTGELFF
DNA: TGTGCCAGCAGTGAGCCGACTAGCGGAGGGCATACCGGGGAGCTGTTTTTT
V: TRBV2
D: TRBD2
J: TRBJ2-2
size: NA

CDR3: CASSLGLYYNEQFF
DNA: TGTGCCAGCAGTTTAGGACTGTACTACAATGAGCAGTTCTTC
V: TRBV27
D: NA
J: TRBJ2-1
size: NA

CDR3: CASSSPHSPLHF
DNA: TGTGCCAGCAGCTCGCCTCACTCACCCCTCCACTTT
V: TRBV7-2
D: NA
J: TRBJ1-6
size: NA

CDR3: CASSFSGTSTHEQFF
DNA: TGTGCCAGCAGCTTTTCCGGGACTAGCACGCATGAGCAGTTCTTC
V: TRBV7-9
D: TRBD2
J: TRBJ2-1
size: NA

CDR3: CASEEGSTDTQYF
DNA: TGTGCCAGCGAGGAGGGGAGCACAGATACGCAGTATTTT
V: TRBV7-8
D: NA
J: TRBJ2-3
size: NA